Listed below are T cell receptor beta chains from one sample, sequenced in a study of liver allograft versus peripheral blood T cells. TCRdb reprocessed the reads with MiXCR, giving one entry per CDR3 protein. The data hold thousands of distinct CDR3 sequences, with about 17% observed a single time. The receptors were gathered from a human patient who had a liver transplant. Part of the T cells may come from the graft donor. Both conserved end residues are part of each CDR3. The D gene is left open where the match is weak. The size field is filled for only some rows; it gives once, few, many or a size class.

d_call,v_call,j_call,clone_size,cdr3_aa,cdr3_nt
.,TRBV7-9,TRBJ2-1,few,CASSHPQGTIHEQFF,TGTGCCAGCAGCCACCCTCAGGGGACTATCCATGAGCAGTTCTTC
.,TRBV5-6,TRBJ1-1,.,CASSSWGGEAFF,TGTGCCAGCAGCTCCTGGGGGGGAGAAGCTTTCTTT
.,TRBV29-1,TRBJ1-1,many,CSVVSGTEAFF,TGCAGCGTTGTGTCGGGGACTGAAGCTTTCTTT
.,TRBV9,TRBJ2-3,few,CASSPLGVTDTQYF,TGTGCCAGCAGTCCTCTAGGGGTAACAGATACGCAGTATTTT
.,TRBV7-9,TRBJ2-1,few,CASSLDTEVHNEQFF,TGTGCCAGCAGCTTAGATACAGAGGTCCACAATGAGCAGTTCTTC
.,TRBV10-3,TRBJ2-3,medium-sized,CAIRGGPIASTDTQYF,TGTGCCATCAGAGGAGGGCCAATTGCTAGCACAGATACGCAGTATTTT
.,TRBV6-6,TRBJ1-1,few,CASSLGERNTEAFF,TGTGCCAGCAGCCTGGGGGAGAGGAACACTGAAGCTTTCTTT
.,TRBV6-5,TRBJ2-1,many,CASSWGDEQFF,TGTGCCAGCAGTTGGGGGGATGAGCAGTTCTTC
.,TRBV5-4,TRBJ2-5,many,CASSVPGEETQYF,TGTGCCAGCAGCGTACCAGGAGAAGAGACCCAGTACTTC
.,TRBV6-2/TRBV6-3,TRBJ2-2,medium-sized,CASSEGHALTGELFF,TGTGCCAGCAGCGAGGGACACGCCCTGACCGGGGAGCTGTTTTTT
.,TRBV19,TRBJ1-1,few,CASTPGSLTEAFF,TGTGCCAGTACCCCCGGGTCGCTAACTGAAGCTTTCTTT
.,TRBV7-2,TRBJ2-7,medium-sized,CASSPRGTYEQYF,TGTGCCAGCAGCCCCCGCGGAACCTACGAGCAGTACTTC
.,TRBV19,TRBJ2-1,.,CARSVVHNEQFF,TGTGCAAGGTCCGTGGTTCACAATGAGCAGTTCTTC
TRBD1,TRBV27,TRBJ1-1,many,CASKLGRGPDTEAFF,TGTGCCAGCAAATTGGGTAGGGGGCCGGACACTGAAGCTTTCTTT
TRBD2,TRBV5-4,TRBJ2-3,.,CASSLGLAGGPWDTQYF,TGTGCCAGCAGCTTGGGGCTAGCGGGAGGGCCGTGGGATACGCAGTATTTT
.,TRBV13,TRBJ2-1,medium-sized,CASSFSRFSYNEQFF,TGTGCCAGCAGCTTTTCTCGCTTCTCCTACAATGAGCAGTTCTTC
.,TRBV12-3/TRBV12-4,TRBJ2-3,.,CASSLGGGTDTQYF,TGTGCCAGCAGTTTAGGGGGGGGCACAGATACGCAGTATTTT
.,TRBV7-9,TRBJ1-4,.,CASSYGPDEQKLFF,TGTGCCAGCAGCTATGGACCGGACGAGCAAAAACTGTTTTTT
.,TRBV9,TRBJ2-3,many,CASRPPDSNTQYF,TGTGCCAGCAGGCCCCCGGACAGTAATACGCAGTATTTT
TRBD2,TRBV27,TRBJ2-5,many,CATHGTGGPEETQYF,TGTGCCACCCATGGGACGGGAGGGCCCGAAGAGACCCAGTACTTC
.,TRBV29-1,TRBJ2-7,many,CSGQGGPGEQYF,TGCAGCGGACAGGGAGGCCCCGGGGAGCAGTACTTC
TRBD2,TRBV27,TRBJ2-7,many,CASSPTSGRSHEQYF,TGTGCCAGCAGCCCAACTAGCGGGAGGTCCCACGAGCAGTACTTC